These T cell receptor beta chains were read from a single sample in a study of T-cell memory formation after mild COVID-19. TCRdb itself ran the 5' RACE reads through MiXCR, one entry per CDR3 protein. The table records about half a million distinct CDR3 sequences, 15% to 20% of them present only once. The sequenced material came from PBMCs or a T cell subset sorted from them (not recorded which). The receptors shown here come from an adult woman who had mild COVID-19 (a few samples of this study predate the infection). Cell type and time point are not known. CDR3s include the opening cysteine and the closing phenylalanine or tryptophan. The D gene is left open where the match is weak. Size values are once, few and many counts, or a class for expanded clones, and some rows have none.

>TRBJ2-5|many|TRBV24-1|TRBD1
CATSDRSGGARETQYF
TGTGCCACCAGTGATCGGTCAGGGGGCGCCAGAGAGACCCAGTACTTC
>TRBJ2-1|-|TRBV30|TRBD2
CAWSEGFSGRGGEQFF
TGTGCCTGGAGTGAGGGGTTTAGCGGGAGAGGTGGTGAGCAGTTCTTC
>TRBJ2-7|few|TRBV20-1|TRBD2
CSARVAGAVEQYF
TGCAGTGCTAGGGTAGCGGGAGCCGTGGAGCAGTACTTC
>TRBJ2-7|-|TRBV7-6|TRBD1
CASSPSSGTGSSHEQYF
TGTGCCAGCAGCCCATCGAGTGGGACAGGGTCGTCCCACGAGCAGTACTTC
>TRBJ2-1|-|TRBV3-1|TRBD1
CASSLNRGPKFF
TGTGCCAGCAGTCTTAACAGGGGGCCGAAGTTCTTC
>TRBJ1-4|many|TRBV9|-
CASSVGVQHEKLFF
TGTGCCAGCAGCGTAGGAGTACAACATGAAAAACTGTTTTTT
>TRBJ2-7|-|TRBV6-5|TRBD1
CASSYDDRGPEQYF
TGTGCCAGCAGTTACGACGACAGGGGGCCCGAGCAGTACTTC
>TRBJ2-6|few|TRBV12-3/TRBV12-4|-
CASSLQASGANVLTF
TGTGCCAGCAGCTTACAGGCTTCCGGGGCCAACGTCCTGACTTTC
>TRBJ2-3|few|TRBV5-1|-
CASSTTHSTDTQYF
TGCGCCAGCAGTACGACACATAGCACAGATACGCAGTATTTT
>TRBJ2-1|few|TRBV24-1|TRBD2
CATSDLTSGGSSSYNEQFF
TGTGCCACCAGTGATTTGACTAGCGGGGGCTCGAGCTCCTACAATGAGCAGTTCTTC
>TRBJ1-2|-|TRBV6-5|TRBD1
CASSPGQGAGDGYTF
TGTGCCAGCAGTCCGGGACAGGGGGCTGGGGATGGCTACACCTTC
>TRBJ2-7|few|TRBV12-3/TRBV12-4|-
CASTRSSGFEQYF
TGTGCCAGCACCCGCAGCTCGGGGTTCGAGCAGTACTTC
>TRBJ1-2|few|TRBV3-1|-
CASSQGQPCVYTF
TGTGCCAGCAGCCAAGGACAGCCCTGCGTCTACACCTTC
>TRBJ2-1|few|TRBV6-2/TRBV6-3|-
CAGSSWPDNEQFF
TGTGCCGGAAGCTCATGGCCGGACAATGAGCAGTTCTTC
>TRBJ1-1|few|TRBV7-2|-
CASSHLTGAKRYEAFF
TGTGCCAGCAGCCACCTAACCGGGGCCAAGAGGTACGAGGCTTTCTTT
>TRBJ2-7|-|TRBV24-1|TRBD1
CATSDWGRTGTYEQYF
TGTGCCACCAGTGATTGGGGCCGGACAGGGACCTACGAGCAGTACTTC
>TRBJ2-3|-|TRBV4-3|-
CASSQDAGPSPDTQYF
TGCGCCAGCAGCCAAGATGCGGGGCCGTCGCCAGATACGCAGTATTTT
>TRBJ1-2|-|TRBV15|-
CATSREYQGASGWGYTF
TGTGCCACCAGCAGAGAATACCAGGGAGCTTCAGGATGGGGCTACACCTTC
>TRBJ2-2|few|TRBV11-3|-
CASSSDGVNTGELFF
TGTGCCAGCAGCTCCGACGGGGTGAACACCGGGGAGCTGTTTTTT
>TRBJ1-5|many|TRBV6-1|-
CASSEWRGSGGNQPQHF
TGTGCCAGCAGTGAATGGAGGGGGTCCGGGGGCAATCAGCCCCAGCATTTT
>TRBJ1-1|few|TRBV7-3|TRBD1
CASRTGVLNTEAFF
TGTGCCAGCAGAACAGGGGTGCTCAACACTGAAGCTTTCTTT
>TRBJ2-1|few|TRBV18|-
CASSPGQRDEQFF
TGTGCCAGCTCACCGGGACAGCGGGATGAGCAGTTCTTC
>TRBJ2-5|few|TRBV6-6|-
CASSYHPGAQETQYF
TGTGCCAGCAGTTACCACCCCGGGGCCCAAGAGACCCAGTACTTC
>TRBJ2-5|few|TRBV20-1|-
CSAREPGFRETQYF
TGCAGTGCTAGAGAACCAGGGTTCAGGGAGACCCAGTACTTC
>TRBJ2-3|-|TRBV24-1|-
CATSDLRGKKNTDTQYF
TGTGCCACCAGTGATTTGAGGGGCAAGAAGAACACAGATACGCAGTATTTT
>TRBJ2-2|-|TRBV6-7|TRBD2
CASNGGAGGELFF
TGTGCCAGCAACGGGGGGGCCGGCGGGGAGCTGTTTTTT